The 23 T cell receptor beta chains presented below share a single source sample, sequenced in a study of PD-1 blockade in classical Hodgkin lymphoma. Time point defined: cycle 4 day 1 (C4D1), after less than 7 weeks of nivolumab. All trial patients relapsed after autologous stem cell transplantation. Using immunoSEQ multiplex PCR, the repertoire was profiled, and TCRdb retains in-frame clones only, with some absent. Altogether approximately 84,000 clones are present, approximately 86% being singletons, with the ten largest covering around 15%. The input for sequencing was peripheral blood mononuclear cells (PBMCs), taken before the fourth cycle of nivolumab. Every receptor here comes from a human donor with classical Hodgkin lymphoma.

The chain combines TRBV10-3 with TRBJ2-7; D is ambiguous. This CDR3 spans 13 amino acids. V lost 7 bases and J lost 0, with 10 bases in between. The germline gives CDR1 ENHRY, CDR2 SYGVKD. The chain's CDR3 is CAIMAQSSYEQYF. The CDR3 coding sequence is TGTGCCATCATGGCACAGAGCTCCTACGAGCAGTACTTC.

The V call is TRBV5-4, the J call TRBJ1-4; possibly TRBD1 for D (5 bases). The CDR3 has 18 amino acids. V was trimmed by 2 bases and J by 10 bases, leaving 27 bases between them. CDR1 SGHNT and CDR2 YYREEE come from the germline V gene (reference sequence). The CDR3 loop reads CASSFDSAGRTMSGKLFF. CDR3 coding DNA: TGTGCCAGCAGCTTCGATAGTGCAGGTAGGACAATGAGTGGAAAACTGTTTTTT.

The genes are TRBV23-1 and TRBJ2-7; TRBD2 aligns across 9 bases. TRBV23-1 is noted as an ORF with a role that remains uncertain. V trimming: 4 bases; J trimming: 3 bases; junction bases outside the gene matches: 4. This CDR3 comprises 14 residues. This CDR3 reads CASSRGTSSYEQYF. The CDR3 DNA reads as TGCGCCAGCAGTCGAGGGACTAGCAGCTACGAGCAGTACTTC.

This clone has more than one count but fewer than ten. V and J are TRBV29-1 and TRBJ2-5, with 7 bases matching TRBD1. After removal of 5 bases from V and 1 base from J, the junction contained 7 bases not matched to a gene. The CDR3 contains 14 residues. Per the germline V gene, CDR1 is SQVTM and CDR2 is ANQGSEA. CDR3 sequence: CSVRGQGLQETQYF. The DNA of the CDR3 is TGCAGCGTTAGGGGGCAGGGCCTCCAAGAGACCCAGTACTTC.

This chain uses TRBV28 with TRBJ1-5; the D is unclear. Germline V gene lookup returns CDR1 MDHEN and CDR2 SYDVKM. The CDR3 consists of 15 residues. The V end lost 5 bases, the J end lost 1 base, and 12 bases lay between the germline ends. DNA of the CDR3: TGTGCCAGCAGTAGAATGGGAGGAAGCAATCAGCCCCAGCATTTT. Protein: CASSRMGGSNQPQHF.

This clone was found a few times. This chain joins TRBV7-3 and TRBJ1-3; 8 nucleotides line up with TRBD1. In germline, CDR1 is SGHTA, CDR2 FQGTGA. With 8 bases clipped from V and 3 bases from J, the junction kept 3 bases outside the gene matches. This CDR3 region has 13 residues. DNA of the CDR3: TGTGCCAGCGCGGACAGGGTTGGAAACACCATATATTTT. This encodes CASADRVGNTIYF. Variable domain in full (rest from reference TRBV7-3 and TRBJ1-3): GAGVSQTPSNKVTEKGKYVELRCDPISGHTALYWYRQSLGQGPEFLIYFQGTGAADDSGLPNDRFFAVRPEGSVSTLKIQRTERGDSAVYLCASADRVGNTIYFGEGSWLTVV.

The V gene is TRBV2, the J gene TRBJ2-3; 10 bases align to TRBD2. Trimming cost V 4 bases and J 4 bases; bases outside gene matches: 8. Germline assignment: CDR1 SNHLY and CDR2 FYNNEI. The CDR3 length is 16 residues. Written as DNA, the CDR3 is TGTGCCAGCAGTGCGGGGAGCGGGAGGGCCCCAGATACGCAGTATTTT. As protein: CASSAGSGRAPDTQYF.

This clone has just a few counts. V is TRBV9 and J is TRBJ1-1; D is uncertain. Germline V lookup: CDR1 SGDLS, CDR2 YYNGEE. The CDR3 spans 14 residues. With 1 base removed from V and 6 bases from J, the gap between germline ends came to 13 bases. DNA for the CDR3: TGTGCCAGCAGCGTACTGGGAACTATGTCTGAAGCTTTCTTT. Translation gives CASSVLGTMSEAFF. Based on the CDR3 plus reference TRBV9 and TRBJ1-1, the full variable domain is DSGVTQTPKHLITATGQRVTLRCSPRSGDLSVYWYQQSLDQGLQFLIQYYNGEERAKGNILERFSAQQFPDLHSELNLSSLELGDSALYFCASSVLGTMSEAFFGQGTRLTVV.

The V and J genes are TRBV5-1 and TRBJ1-1; D might be TRBD1 (6 bases). The CDR3 length is 15 residues. Trimming took 1 base from V and 5 from J, leaving 15 bases between them. Germline lookup yields CDR1 SGHRS and CDR2 YFSETQ. This CDR3 is CASSLWGQIGTEAFF. Written as DNA, the CDR3 is TGCGCCAGCAGCTTGTGGGGACAAATTGGGACTGAAGCTTTCTTT.

The CDR3 nucleotides are TGTGCCAGTAGTTCTCTTGGTGAGGGAGGTACTGAAGCTTTCTTT. Amino acids: CASSSLGEGGTEAFF. The V and J genes are TRBV19 and TRBJ1-1; D remains unclear. The CDR3 runs 15 residues. V lost 5 bases and J lost 5, with 18 bases in between. CDR1 and CDR2 from the germline V gene are LNHDA and SQIVND (reference sequence).

The chain joins TRBV10-3 to TRBJ2-2, with no clear D. The CDR3 has 16 amino acids. V was trimmed by 7 bases and J by 7 bases, leaving 22 bases between them. CDR1 is ENHRY, CDR2 SYGVKD, per germline. The CDR3 DNA follows: TGTGCCATCACCCCCCTCCTACTTCAAGATGGCGGGGAGCTGTTTTTT. Protein sequence: CAITPLLLQDGGELFF.

The chain couples TRBV6-5 to TRBJ2-7; TRBD2 is a possible D gene (5 bases). The V and J ends lost 5 bases and 6 bases respectively, with 17 bases between them. Germline-derived CDR1 and CDR2 are MNHEY and SVGAGI. This CDR3 comprises 14 residues. The CDR3 nucleotides are TGTGCCAGCAGTCCGGTCCCGGCGAGCGGCGAGCAGTACTTC. This encodes CASSPVPASGEQYF.

This clone has a single count. The rearrangement links TRBV10-3 to TRBJ2-1, with 7 bases aligning to TRBD2. CDR3 length: 17 amino acids. V was clipped by 0 bases and J by 6 bases; unmatched bases: 11. Germline V gives CDR1 ENHRY, CDR2 SYGVKD. The CDR3 region is CAISESSGGRSLNEQFF. CDR3 nucleotide sequence: TGTGCCATCAGTGAGTCTTCTGGCGGGAGAAGTCTCAATGAGCAGTTCTTC.

This sequence joins TRBV9 and TRBJ1-1; D not resolved. Trimming cost V 0 bases and J 3 bases, with 9 bases left between them. Germline-derived CDR1 and CDR2 are SGDLS and YYNGEE. This CDR3 spans 14 amino acids. The CDR3 here is CASSVEQWDTEAFF. DNA of the CDR3: TGTGCCAGCAGCGTAGAACAATGGGACACTGAAGCTTTCTTT. Variable domain in full (rest from reference TRBV9 and TRBJ1-1): DSGVTQTPKHLITATGQRVTLRCSPRSGDLSVYWYQQSLDQGLQFLIQYYNGEERAKGNILERFSAQQFPDLHSELNLSSLELGDSALYFCASSVEQWDTEAFFGQGTRLTVV.

J is TRBJ2-7 and V is TRBV7-6, with D perhaps TRBD1 (6 bases). V lost 5 bases and J lost 7, with 18 bases in between. The CDR3 length is 14 residues. CDR1 is SGHVS and CDR2 is FNYEAQ in the germline V gene. CDR3 DNA: TGTGCCAGCAGCCCCTGGGTGGGGGCGGGTGAGCAGTACTTC. Protein product: CASSPWVGAGEQYF.

This clone was seen a few times. The chain has TRBV9 and TRBJ2-1; D tentatively fits TRBD1 or TRBD2 (6 bases each). Germline V CDR1 and CDR2: SGDLS, YYNGEE. This CDR3 is built from 13 residues. V lost 1 base and J 8 bases, leaving 10 bases between the germline ends. The CDR3 spells CASSVRGVDEQFF. The CDR3 nucleotides read TGTGCCAGCAGCGTAAGGGGGGTCGATGAGCAGTTCTTC.

This chain uses TRBV7-2 with TRBJ1-5, with D maybe TRBD1 (5 bases). The CDR3 consists of 14 residues. With 1 base removed from V and 6 bases from J, the gap between germline ends came to 10 bases. The germline V gene encodes CDR1 SGHTA and CDR2 FQGNSA. CDR3 sequence (DNA): TGTGCCAGCAGCTTAGGAGGGGCGGGTCAGCCCCAGCATTTT. It codes for CASSLGGAGQPQHF.

This rearrangement joins TRBV7-2 to TRBJ2-2; 10 nucleotides align to TRBD1. CDR1 is SGHTA and CDR2 is FQGNSA in the germline V gene. The CDR3 spans 15 residues. J was trimmed by 7 bases and V by 3 bases; bases with no gene match: 5. The CDR3 protein is CASSFGDRGIGELFF. DNA for the CDR3: TGTGCCAGCAGCTTCGGGGACAGGGGAATCGGGGAGCTGTTTTTT.

The V call is TRBV11-2, the J call TRBJ2-7, with 8 bases aligning to TRBD2. CDR3 size: 14 residues. Germline CDR1 and CDR2: SGHAT and FQNNGV. The junction had 9 bases not matched to a gene; V was cut back by 5 bases and J by 6 bases. In DNA form, the CDR3 reads TGTGCCAGCAGCCAAACTAGCGGCCTCATCGAGCAGTACTTC. Translation gives CASSQTSGLIEQYF.

This clone was picked up a small number of times. The chain couples TRBV27 to TRBJ2-7; D could derive from TRBD1 or TRBD2 (5 bases each). The CDR3 has 14 amino acids. The germline V and J ends were trimmed by 10 bases and 2 bases, with 18 bases remaining between them. Germline V CDR1 and CDR2: MNHEY, SMNVEV (reference sequence). Here the CDR3 DNA reads TGTGCCACCTCACTTTGGGGGAAGCCCTACGAGCAGTACTTC. Protein sequence: CATSLWGKPYEQYF.

The chain employs TRBV19 and TRBJ2-3; weak D call: TRBD2 (7 bases). Trimming removed 6 bases at V and 0 bases at J, with 16 bases between. Germline V gene data show CDR1 as LNHDA and CDR2 as SQIVND (reference sequence). The CDR3 is 16 residues long. In nucleotides, the CDR3 is TGTGCCAGTAGGGGGGGGGCCAACCCTAGCACAGATACGCAGTATTTT. Translation: CASRGGANPSTDTQYF.

The rearrangement joins TRBV18 to TRBJ1-3; D unclear. There are 16 residues in the CDR3. The V and J ends lost 3 bases and 0 bases respectively, with 12 bases between them. Germline-derived CDR1 and CDR2 are KGHSH and LQKENI. The CDR3 loop is CASSPIDTASGNTIYF. CDR3 nucleotide sequence: TGTGCCAGCTCACCTATCGACACGGCCTCTGGAAACACCATATATTTT.

The V call is TRBV6-1, the J call TRBJ2-7, with D tentatively TRBD2 (5 bases). The CDR3 runs 11 residues. Trimming removed 9 bases from V and 2 bases from J, with 8 bases in between. The germline V gene encodes CDR1 MNHNS and CDR2 SASEGT. The CDR3 is CASGLAYEQYF. The CDR3 coding sequence is TGTGCCAGTGGACTCGCCTACGAGCAGTACTTC.